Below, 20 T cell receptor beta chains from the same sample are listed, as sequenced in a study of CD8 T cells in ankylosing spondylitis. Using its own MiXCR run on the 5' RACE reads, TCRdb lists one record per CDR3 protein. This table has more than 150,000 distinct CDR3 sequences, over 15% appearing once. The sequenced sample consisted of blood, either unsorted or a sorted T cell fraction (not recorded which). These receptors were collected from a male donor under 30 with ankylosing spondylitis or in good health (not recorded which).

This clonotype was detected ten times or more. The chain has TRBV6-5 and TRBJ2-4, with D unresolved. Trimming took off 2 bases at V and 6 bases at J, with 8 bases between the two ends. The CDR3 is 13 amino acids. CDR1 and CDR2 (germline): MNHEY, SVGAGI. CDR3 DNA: TGTGCCAGCAGTTACAGCCGGGTAAACATTCAGTACTTC. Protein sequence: CASSYSRVNIQYF.

This chain's CDR3 is CASSPNAQETQYF. The CDR3, as DNA: TGTGCCAGCAGCCCCAACGCCCAAGAGACCCAGTACTTC. V gene TRBV5-4 combines with J gene TRBJ2-5; no definite D call. Per the germline V gene, CDR1 is SGHNT and CDR2 is YYREEE (reference sequence). CDR3 length: 13 residues. Deletions cut 4 bases from V and 1 base from J, with 8 bases between.

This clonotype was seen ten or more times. The DNA of the CDR3 is TGTGCCAGCAGCTTAGCTACTAGCTACAATGAGCAGTTCTTC. The encoded protein is CASSLATSYNEQFF. The chain employs TRBV11-2 and TRBJ2-1; D might be TRBD2 (5 bases). The CDR3 is 14 residues long. V was cut by 1 base and J by 3 bases, with 7 bases left in between. Germline values: CDR1 SGHAT, CDR2 FQNNGV.

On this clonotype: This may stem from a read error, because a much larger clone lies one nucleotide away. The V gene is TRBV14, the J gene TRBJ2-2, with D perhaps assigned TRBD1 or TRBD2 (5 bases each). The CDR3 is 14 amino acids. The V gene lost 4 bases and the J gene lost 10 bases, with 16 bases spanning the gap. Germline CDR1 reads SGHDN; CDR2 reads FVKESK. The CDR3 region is CASSLTGAREELFF. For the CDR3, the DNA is TGTGCCAGCAGCCTTACCGGGGCCCGGGAGGAGCTGTTTTTT.

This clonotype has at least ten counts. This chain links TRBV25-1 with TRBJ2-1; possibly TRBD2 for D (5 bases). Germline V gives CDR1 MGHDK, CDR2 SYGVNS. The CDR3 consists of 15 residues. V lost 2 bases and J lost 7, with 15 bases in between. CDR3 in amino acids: CASSEGVNGGNEQFF. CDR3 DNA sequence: TGTGCCAGCAGTGAAGGGGTGAACGGAGGAAATGAGCAGTTCTTC.

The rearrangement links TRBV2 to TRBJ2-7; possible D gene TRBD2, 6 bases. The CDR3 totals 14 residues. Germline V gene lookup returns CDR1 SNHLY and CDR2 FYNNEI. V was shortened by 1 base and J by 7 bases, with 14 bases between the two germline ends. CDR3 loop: CASSEDRGRREQYF. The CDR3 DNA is TGTGCCAGCAGTGAAGATCGGGGGAGACGAGAGCAGTACTTC.

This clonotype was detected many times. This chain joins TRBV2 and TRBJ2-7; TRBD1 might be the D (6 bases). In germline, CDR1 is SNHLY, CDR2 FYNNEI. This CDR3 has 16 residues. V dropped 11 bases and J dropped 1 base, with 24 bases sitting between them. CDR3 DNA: TGTGCCGTACATCTACGAGGGGGTGCCCTTTCCTACGAGCAGTACTTC. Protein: CAVHLRGGALSYEQYF.

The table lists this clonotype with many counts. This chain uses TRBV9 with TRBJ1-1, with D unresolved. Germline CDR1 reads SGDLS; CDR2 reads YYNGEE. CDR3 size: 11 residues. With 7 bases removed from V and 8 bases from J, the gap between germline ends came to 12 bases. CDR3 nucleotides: TGTGCCAGCGACGGTTCTTCGGAAGCTTTCTTT. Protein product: CASDGSSEAFF.

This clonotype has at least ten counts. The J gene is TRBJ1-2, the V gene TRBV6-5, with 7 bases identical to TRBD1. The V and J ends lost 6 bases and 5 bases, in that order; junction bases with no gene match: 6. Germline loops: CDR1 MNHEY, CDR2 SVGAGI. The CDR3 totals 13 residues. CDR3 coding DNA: TGTGCCAGCAGACCCGACAGGGAATATGGCTACACCTTC. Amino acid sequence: CASRPDREYGYTF.

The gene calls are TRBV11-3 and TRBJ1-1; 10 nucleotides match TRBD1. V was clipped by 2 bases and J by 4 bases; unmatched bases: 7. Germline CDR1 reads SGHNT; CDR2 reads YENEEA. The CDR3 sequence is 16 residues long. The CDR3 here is CASSLLPGQGPTEAFF. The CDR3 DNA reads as TGTGCCAGCAGCTTACTCCCGGGACAGGGGCCCACTGAAGCTTTCTTT.

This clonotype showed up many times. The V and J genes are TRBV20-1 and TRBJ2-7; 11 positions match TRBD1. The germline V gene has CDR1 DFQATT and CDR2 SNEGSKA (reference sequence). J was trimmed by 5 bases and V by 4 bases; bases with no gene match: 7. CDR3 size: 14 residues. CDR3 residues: CSANPGTGGDEQYF. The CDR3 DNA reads TGCAGTGCTAACCCCGGGACAGGGGGTGACGAGCAGTACTTC.

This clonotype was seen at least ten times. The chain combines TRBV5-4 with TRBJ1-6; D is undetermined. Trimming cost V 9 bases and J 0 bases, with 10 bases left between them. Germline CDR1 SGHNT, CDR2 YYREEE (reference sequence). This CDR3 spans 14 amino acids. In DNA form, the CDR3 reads TGTGCCACTAGACGGGACTCCTATAATTCACCCCTCCACTTT. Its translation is CATRRDSYNSPLHF.

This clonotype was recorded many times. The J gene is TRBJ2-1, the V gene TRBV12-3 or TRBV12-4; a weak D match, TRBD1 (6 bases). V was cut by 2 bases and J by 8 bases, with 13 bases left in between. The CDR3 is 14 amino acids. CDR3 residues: CASSLQGLWDEQFF. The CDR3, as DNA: TGTGCCAGCAGTTTACAGGGGTTGTGGGATGAGCAGTTCTTC.

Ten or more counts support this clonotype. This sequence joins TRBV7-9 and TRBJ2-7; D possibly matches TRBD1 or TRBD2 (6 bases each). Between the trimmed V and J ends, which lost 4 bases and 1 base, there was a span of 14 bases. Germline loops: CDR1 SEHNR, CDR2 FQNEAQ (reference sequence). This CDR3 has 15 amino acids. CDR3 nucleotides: TGTGCCAGCAGCTCAAACCGGGGGCGGTCCTACGAGCAGTACGTC. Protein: CASSSNRGRSYEQYV.

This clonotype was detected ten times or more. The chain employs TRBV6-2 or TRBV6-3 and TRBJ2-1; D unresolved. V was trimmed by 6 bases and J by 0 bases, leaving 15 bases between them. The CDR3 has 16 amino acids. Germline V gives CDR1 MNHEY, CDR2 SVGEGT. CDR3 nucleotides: TGTGCCAGCAGCCCCAGGCGCCGCCGCTCCTACAATGAGCAGTTCTTC. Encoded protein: CASSPRRRRSYNEQFF.

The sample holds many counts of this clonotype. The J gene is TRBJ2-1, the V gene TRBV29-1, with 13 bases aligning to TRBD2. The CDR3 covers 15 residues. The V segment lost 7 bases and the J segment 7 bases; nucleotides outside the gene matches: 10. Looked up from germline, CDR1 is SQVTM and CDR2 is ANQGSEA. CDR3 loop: CSGTSGRGLGNEQFF. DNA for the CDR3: TGCAGCGGAACTAGCGGGAGGGGTCTAGGTAATGAGCAGTTCTTC.

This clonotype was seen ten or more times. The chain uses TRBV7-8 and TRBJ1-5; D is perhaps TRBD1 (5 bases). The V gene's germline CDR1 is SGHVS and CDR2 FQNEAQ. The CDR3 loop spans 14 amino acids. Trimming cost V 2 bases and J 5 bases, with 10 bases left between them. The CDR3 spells CASSLSTGYQPQHF. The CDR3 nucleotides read TGTGCCAGCAGCTTATCAACAGGATATCAGCCCCAGCATTTT. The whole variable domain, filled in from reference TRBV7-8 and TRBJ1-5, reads GAGVSQSPRYKVAKRGQDVALRCDPISGHVSLFWYQQALGQGPEFLTYFQNEAQLDKSGLPSDRFFAERPEGSVSTLKIQRTQQEDSAVYLCASSLSTGYQPQHFGDGTRLSIL.

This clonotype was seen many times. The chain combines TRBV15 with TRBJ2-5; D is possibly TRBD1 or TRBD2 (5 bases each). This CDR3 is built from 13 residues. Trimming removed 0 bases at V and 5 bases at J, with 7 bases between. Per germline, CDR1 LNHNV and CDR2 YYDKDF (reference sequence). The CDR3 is CATSRDEGETQYF. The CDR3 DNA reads TGTGCCACCAGCAGAGATGAGGGGGAGACCCAGTACTTC. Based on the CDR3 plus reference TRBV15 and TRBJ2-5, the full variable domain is DAMVIQNPRYQVTQFGKPVTLSCSQTLNHNVMYWYQQKSSQAPKLLFHYYDKDFNNEADTPDNFQSRRPNTSFCFLDIRSPGLGDTAMYLCATSRDEGETQYFGPGTRLLVL.

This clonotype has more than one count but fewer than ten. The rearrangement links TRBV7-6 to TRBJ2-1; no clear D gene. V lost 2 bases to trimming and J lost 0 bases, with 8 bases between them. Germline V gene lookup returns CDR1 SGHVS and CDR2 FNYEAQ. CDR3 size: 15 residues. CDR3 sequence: CASSLMGNSYNEQFF. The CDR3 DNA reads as TGTGCCAGCAGCTTAATGGGGAACTCCTACAATGAGCAGTTCTTC.

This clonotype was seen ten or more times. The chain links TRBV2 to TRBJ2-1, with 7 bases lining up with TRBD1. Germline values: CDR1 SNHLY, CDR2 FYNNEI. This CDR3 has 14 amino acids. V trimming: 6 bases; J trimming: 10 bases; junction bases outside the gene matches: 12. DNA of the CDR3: TGTGCCAGCAGAGAACAGGGGCCGCCCGGGGAGCAGTTCTTC. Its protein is CASREQGPPGEQFF.